Listed below are T cell receptor beta chains from one sample, sequenced in a study of neurological immune-mediated disorders. TCRdb re-derived calls from the 5' RACE reads in MiXCR, one entry per CDR3 protein. The sample has around 67,000 distinct CDR3 sequences, 5.2% seen once. Sequencing was done on a sample of PBMCs. Source of these receptors: a young man with multiple sclerosis. Each CDR3 is given with its conserved first and last residue. The D gene is left open where the match is weak. Sizes are listed as once, few or many counts, or a class when the clone is expanded.

D | J | V | size | CDR3 | DNA
TRBD1 | TRBJ2-2 | TRBV7-2 | many | CASSNRGRTGELFF | TGTGCCAGCAGTAACAGGGGGCGAACCGGGGAGCTGTTTTTT
NA | TRBJ2-1 | TRBV29-1 | many | CSVIDSSSYNEQFF | TGCAGCGTTATTGACAGCAGCTCCTACAATGAGCAGTTCTTC
NA | TRBJ2-4 | TRBV15 | few | CATSRDFTGGKIQYF | TGTGCCACCAGCAGAGATTTCACAGGAGGAAAAATTCAGTACTTC
NA | TRBJ1-1 | TRBV5-1 | many | CASSLDSLNTEAFF | TGCGCCAGCAGCTTGGACAGTTTGAACACTGAAGCTTTCTTT
NA | TRBJ2-3 | TRBV5-1 | many | CASSLVGFVTDTQYF | TGCGCCAGCAGTTTGGTGGGGTTTGTTACAGATACGCAGTATTTT
NA | TRBJ2-6 | TRBV7-2 | many | CASSLVASGANVLTF | TGTGCCAGCAGCTTAGTGGCCTCTGGGGCCAACGTCCTGACTTTC
NA | TRBJ2-7 | TRBV12-3/TRBV12-4 | many | CASSFGVHEQYF | TGTGCCAGCAGTTTTGGGGTACACGAGCAGTACTTC
TRBD2 | TRBJ2-5 | TRBV28 | many | CASSPRLAGGGETQYF | TGTGCCAGCAGTCCCCGACTAGCGGGAGGTGGAGAGACCCAGTACTTC
NA | TRBJ2-1 | TRBV20-1 | many | CSASTQNRYNEQFF | TGCAGTGCTTCGACACAGAATCGCTACAATGAGCAGTTCTTC
TRBD2 | TRBJ2-7 | TRBV7-9 | many | CASSPGLAGGPRHEQYF | TGTGCCAGCAGCCCCGGACTAGCGGGAGGGCCTCGCCACGAGCAGTACTTC
NA | TRBJ2-2 | TRBV7-3 | many | CASSLSAGRTGELFF | TGTGCCAGCAGCTTAAGTGCGGGACGAACCGGGGAGCTGTTTTTT